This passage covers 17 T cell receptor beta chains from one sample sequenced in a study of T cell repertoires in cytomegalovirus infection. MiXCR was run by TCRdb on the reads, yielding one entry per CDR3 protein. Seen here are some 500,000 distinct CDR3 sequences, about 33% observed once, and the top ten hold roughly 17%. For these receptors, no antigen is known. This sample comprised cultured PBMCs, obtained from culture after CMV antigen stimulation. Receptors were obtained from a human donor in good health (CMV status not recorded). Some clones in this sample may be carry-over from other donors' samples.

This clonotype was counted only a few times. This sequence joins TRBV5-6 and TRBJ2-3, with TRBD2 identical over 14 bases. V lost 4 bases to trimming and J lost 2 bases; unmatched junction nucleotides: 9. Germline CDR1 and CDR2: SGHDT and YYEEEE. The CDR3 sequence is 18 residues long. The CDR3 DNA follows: TGTGCCAGCAGCGGGATTGGACTAGCGGGAGGTGTCACAGATACGCAGTATTTT. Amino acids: CASSGIGLAGGVTDTQYF.

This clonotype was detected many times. The CDR3 DNA reads as TGTGCCAGTTCACTAGCGGGAGAAACCTACGAGCAGTACTTC. It encodes CASSLAGETYEQYF. The rearrangement uses TRBV19 and TRBJ2-7; 11 nucleotides align to TRBD2. This CDR3 is 14 amino acids long. CDR1 and CDR2 (germline): LNHDA, SQIVND (reference sequence). V trimming: 8 bases; J trimming: 2 bases; junction bases outside the gene matches: 5.

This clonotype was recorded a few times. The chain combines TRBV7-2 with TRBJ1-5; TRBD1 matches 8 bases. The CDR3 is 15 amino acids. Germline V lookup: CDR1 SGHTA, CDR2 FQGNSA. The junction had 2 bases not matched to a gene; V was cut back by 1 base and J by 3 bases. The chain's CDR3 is CASSLETGDNQPQHF. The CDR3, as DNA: TGTGCCAGCAGCTTAGAGACAGGGGACAATCAGCCCCAGCATTTT.

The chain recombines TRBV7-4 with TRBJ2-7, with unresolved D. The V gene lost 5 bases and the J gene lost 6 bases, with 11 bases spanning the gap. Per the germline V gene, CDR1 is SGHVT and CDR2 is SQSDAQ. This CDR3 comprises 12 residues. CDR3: CASSLSTGEQYV. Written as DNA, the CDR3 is TGTGCCAGCAGCCTGTCCACGGGCGAGCAGTACGTC.

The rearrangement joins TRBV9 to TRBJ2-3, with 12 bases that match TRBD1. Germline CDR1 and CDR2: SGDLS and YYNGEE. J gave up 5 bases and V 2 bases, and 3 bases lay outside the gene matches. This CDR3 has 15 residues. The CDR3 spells CASSVGQGALDTQYF. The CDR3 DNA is TGTGCCAGCAGCGTGGGACAGGGGGCATTAGATACGCAGTATTTT.

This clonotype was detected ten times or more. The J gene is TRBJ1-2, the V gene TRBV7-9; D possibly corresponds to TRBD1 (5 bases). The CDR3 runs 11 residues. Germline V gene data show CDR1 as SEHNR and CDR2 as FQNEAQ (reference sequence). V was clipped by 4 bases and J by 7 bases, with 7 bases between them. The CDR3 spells CASSYQGGYTF. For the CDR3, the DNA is TGTGCCAGCAGCTACCAGGGTGGCTACACCTTC.

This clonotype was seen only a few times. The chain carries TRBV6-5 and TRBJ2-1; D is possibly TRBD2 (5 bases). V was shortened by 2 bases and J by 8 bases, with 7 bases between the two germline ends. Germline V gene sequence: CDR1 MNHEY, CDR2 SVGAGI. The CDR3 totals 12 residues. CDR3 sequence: CASSYLGDEQFF. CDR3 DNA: TGTGCCAGCAGTTACCTCGGGGATGAGCAGTTCTTC.

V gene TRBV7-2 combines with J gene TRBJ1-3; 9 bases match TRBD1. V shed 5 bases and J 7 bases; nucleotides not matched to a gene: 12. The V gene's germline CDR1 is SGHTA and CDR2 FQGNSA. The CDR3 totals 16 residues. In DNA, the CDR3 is TGTGCCAGCAGCGTCAATACCGGGACAGGGCGGAACACCATATATTTT. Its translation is CASSVNTGTGRNTIYF.

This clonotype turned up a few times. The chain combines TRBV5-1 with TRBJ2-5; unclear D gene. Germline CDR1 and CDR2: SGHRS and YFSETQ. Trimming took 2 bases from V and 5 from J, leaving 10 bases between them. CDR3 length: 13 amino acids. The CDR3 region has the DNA TGCGCCAGCAGCTTCTCAGACCTGGAGACCCAGTACTTC. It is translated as CASSFSDLETQYF.

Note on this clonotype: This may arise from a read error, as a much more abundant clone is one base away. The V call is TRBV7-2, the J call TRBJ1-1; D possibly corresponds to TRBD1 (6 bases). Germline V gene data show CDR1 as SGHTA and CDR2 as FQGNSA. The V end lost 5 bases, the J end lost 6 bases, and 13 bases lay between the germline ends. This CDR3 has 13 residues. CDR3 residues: CASSQGGGAEAFF. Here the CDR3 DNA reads TGTGCCAGCAGCCAGGGCGGGGGCGCTGAAGCTTTCTTT.

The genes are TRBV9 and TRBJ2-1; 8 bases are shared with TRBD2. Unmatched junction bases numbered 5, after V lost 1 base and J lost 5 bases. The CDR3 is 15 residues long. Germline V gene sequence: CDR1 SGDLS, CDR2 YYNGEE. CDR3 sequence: CASSVLTSAHNEQFF. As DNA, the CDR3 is TGTGCCAGCAGCGTACTGACTAGCGCTCACAATGAGCAGTTCTTC.

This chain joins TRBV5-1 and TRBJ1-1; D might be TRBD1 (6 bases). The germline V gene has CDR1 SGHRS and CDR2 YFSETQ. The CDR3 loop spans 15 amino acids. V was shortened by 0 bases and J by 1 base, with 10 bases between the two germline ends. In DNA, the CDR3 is TGCGCCAGCAGCTTGGCCCTGACAGGGAACACTGAAGCTTTCTTT. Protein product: CASSLALTGNTEAFF.

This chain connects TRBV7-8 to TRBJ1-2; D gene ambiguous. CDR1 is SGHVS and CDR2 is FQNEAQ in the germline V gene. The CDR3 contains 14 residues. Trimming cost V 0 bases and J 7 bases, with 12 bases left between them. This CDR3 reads CASSLARIPSGYTF. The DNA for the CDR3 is TGTGCCAGCAGCTTAGCGAGGATCCCTTCTGGCTACACCTTC. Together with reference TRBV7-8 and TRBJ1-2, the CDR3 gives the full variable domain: GAGVSQSPRYKVAKRGQDVALRCDPISGHVSLFWYQQALGQGPEFLTYFQNEAQLDKSGLPSDRFFAERPEGSVSTLKIQRTQQEDSAVYLCASSLARIPSGYTFGSGTRLTVV.

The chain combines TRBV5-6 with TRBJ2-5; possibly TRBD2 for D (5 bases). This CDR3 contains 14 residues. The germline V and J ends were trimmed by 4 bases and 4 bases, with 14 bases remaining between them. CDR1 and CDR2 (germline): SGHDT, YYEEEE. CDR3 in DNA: TGTGCCAGCAGCGCCGGTTCCGAGGGAGAGACCCAGTACTTC. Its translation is CASSAGSEGETQYF.

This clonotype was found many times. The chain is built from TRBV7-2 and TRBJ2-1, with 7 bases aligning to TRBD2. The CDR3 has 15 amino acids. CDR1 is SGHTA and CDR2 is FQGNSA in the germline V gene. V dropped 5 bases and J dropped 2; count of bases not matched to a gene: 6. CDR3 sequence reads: CASSAASGTYNEQFF. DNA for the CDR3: TGTGCCAGCAGCGCCGCTAGCGGTACCTACAATGAGCAGTTCTTC.

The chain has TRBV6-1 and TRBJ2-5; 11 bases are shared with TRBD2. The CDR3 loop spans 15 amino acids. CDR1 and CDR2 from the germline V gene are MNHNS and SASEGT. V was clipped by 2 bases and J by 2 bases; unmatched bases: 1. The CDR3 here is CASSELAGGQETQYF. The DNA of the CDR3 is TGTGCCAGCAGTGAACTAGCGGGAGGACAAGAGACCCAGTACTTC.

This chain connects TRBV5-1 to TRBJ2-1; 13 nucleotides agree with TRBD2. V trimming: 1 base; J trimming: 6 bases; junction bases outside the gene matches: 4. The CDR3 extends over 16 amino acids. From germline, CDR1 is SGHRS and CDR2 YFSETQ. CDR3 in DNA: TGCGCCAGCAGCTTGCAGAGGACTAGCGGGGGCAATGAGCAGTTCTTC. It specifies CASSLQRTSGGNEQFF.